Listed here is a single T cell receptor (beta chain). At least ten counts were recorded for this clonotype. It lacks a known antigen. The input lacks base qualities; no much larger clone sits a single base away. The data originate from a study of T-cell reconstitution after alpha-beta-depleted transplantation in children (dated by TCRdb to the mid-2010s). The study in broad terms: Using TCR repertoire profiling, the study quantitatively followed how T-cell immune reconstitution unfolded in children after TCRalphabeta/CD19-depleted allogeneic hematopoietic cell transplantation. Broad study findings and their caveats: Hyperexpanded clone frequencies declined over subsequent months; after one year, T-cell counts and TCRbeta diversity were mostly attributed to newly produced T cells. The apparently early alphabetaT-cell count recovery about two months after transplant was reportedly dependent on only several hundred rapidly expanded clones derived from non-depleted graft cells. In some patients, the high TCRbeta diversity seen at day 60 was put down to recipient T cells and intrathymic progenitors that had survived conditioning.

Receptor libraries were prepared by PCR. Sequencing took place on an Illumina HiSeq 2500. To normalize quantification of the TCRbeta repertoire, the TCR libraries were built with molecular barcoding that relied on unique molecular identifiers. TCRdb applied fastp at Q25 and MiXCR to the public reads, then kept only in-frame beta chains. CDR3 protein duplicates are merged, each entry listing the most common genes and DNA. This sample has hundreds of thousands of distinct CDR3 sequences in its table, and under 20% of those were observed once. Approximately 5% of the sample goes to the ten largest clones. The sample's treatment or condition label is to be understood as: allogeneic hematopoietic cell transplantation with graft depleted of TCRalphabeta T cells and CD19 B cells. The children who served as transplant recipients had been given grafts of TCRalphabeta/CD19-depleted allogeneic hematopoietic cells.

The CDR3 runs 16 residues from the cysteine to the phenylalanine. Here the CDR3 DNA is all that survives: 48 bases in frame from base 1. V gives up 2 bases and J gives up 3 bases, and the segment between their germline ends measures 13 bases. CDR1 and CDR2, looked up from the germline V gene (reference sequence), are LGHDT and YNNKEL. Here the chain combines TRBV3-1 and TRBJ2-2; TRBD2 might be the D gene, on 7 matching bases. Sample: PBMCs, mostly from graft donor cells, taken 360 days after TCRalphabeta/CD19-depleted stem cell transplant. This clonotype originated in a male patient younger than 18 who had a stem cell transplant for acute lymphoblastic leukemia, so the T cells may come from the graft donor. CDR3 reads: CASSQTGGADTGELFF. The nucleotide sequence reads TGTGCCAGCAGCCAAACGGGGGGCGCCGACACCGGGGAGCTGTTTTTT.